This T cell receptor (beta chain) came from a study of blood T cell repertoires in COVID-19 (dated by TCRdb to 2019 to 2021). Broadly, across the study: Samples covering the acute and convalescent phases of COVID-19 were provided by collaborators in the United States, Italy and Spain. The prospective study material was composed of cDNA or gDNA derived from T cells, B-cell-depleted T cells, or PBMCs. Samples came from the ongoing ImmuneRACE study (first 160 participants) plus 1,254 subjects from 6 global collaborators. Where available, HLA class I and class II types were taken from metadata supplied by the sample provider and were not determined by assay-based typing. Deeply sampled blood TCRbeta repertoires from subjects exposed to, actively infected with, or recovered from COVID-19 were included in the dataset. The repertoires were made available in a free public database intended to serve as a resource for research on the immune response to SARS-CoV-2. A de-identified subject ID, COVID-19 status, age in years and sex were almost always included in the sample metadata. General conclusions and limits of the study: Clinical and demographic metadata were provided uncurated, with the amount varying by source and participant.

Whole blood was collected in K2EDTA tubes by collaborating institutions according to the institutions' own protocols. Collaborator samples were shipped for TCRbeta analysis as frozen whole blood, isolated PBMCs, or DNA extracted from either sample type. TCRbeta CDR3 regions were amplified from genomic DNA by means of the immunoSEQ Assay, a bias-controlled multiplex PCR. The study's processing was this. Within the assay, amplification of reference gene primers was used to estimate how many nucleated cells each sample contained. To quantify the absolute abundance of each unique TCRbeta CDR3 rearrangement, sequence reads were collapsed and filtered. Productive Simpson clonality was computed per sample as the square root of Simpson's diversity index over productive rearrangements. This is the immuneACCESS table as TCRdb keeps it, with only in-frame sequences that have V and J called. A part of the clones is gone; compared with another copy, unresolved V genes explain less than half, and the rest is unexplained. The V and J calls and clone size come from that table; D and trimming were worked out from the DNA. The sample table holds over 90,000 clones, of which under 90% were seen once. The biggest ten clones account for about 3.7% of the sample.

About this clone itself: Its antigen is unknown. Per-base quality was not reported, and no clone a single base away is much larger than it.

The CDR3 contains 13 residues, cysteine and phenylalanine counted. The only DNA kept is the CDR3, 39 bases in frame from the first base. V sheds 6 bases and J sheds 4 bases, leaving 10 bases between their ends. The sequence was collected from a woman aged 70 to 79 with acute or convalescent COVID-19. The rearranged chain carries TRBV12-3 or TRBV12-4 and TRBJ2-1; no D segment can be confidently identified. Input material: peripheral blood. The CDR3 loop reads CASRSMEYNEQFF. The bases read TGTGCCAGCAGATCTATGGAGTACAATGAGCAGTTCTTC.